Described below is a single T cell receptor beta chain sequence and its context. The antigen is undetermined. This record belongs to a study of OX40 agonist ivuxolimab in advanced cancers. For the study at large: Every patient in dose escalation had hepatocellular carcinoma, melanoma, renal cell or head and neck cancer.

The timepoints at which blood was sampled were baseline, cycle 4 day 1, and cycle 7 day 1. Study observations and caveats: Near-lowest levels of clonal expansion characterized partial responders at 0.1-3.0 mg/kg. Specificity for antigen went undetermined in the expanded peripheral T cells.

The CDR3 has 15 residues. Per the germline V gene, CDR1 is SEHNR and CDR2 is FQNEAQ (reference sequence). The V gene end was trimmed by 4 bases and the J gene end by 0 bases; junction bases not matched to a gene: 4. TCRdb's copy holds only in-frame clones and misses some; the assay was immunoSEQ multiplex PCR. Counted here are tens of thousands of clones, approximately 83% occurring once; the ten biggest clones make up 28%. The material sequenced was CD4+ or CD8+ T cells sorted from blood, taken in a trial of the OX40 agonist ivuxolimab. The chain has TRBV7-9 and TRBJ2-7; 9 nucleotides match TRBD1. The TCR comes from an adult with an advanced solid tumor such as melanoma, head and neck, liver or kidney cancer. DNA for the CDR3: TGTGCCAGCAGCTCTACAGGGGGCCGCTCCTACGAGCAGTACTTC. This gives the protein CASSSTGGRSYEQYF. Supplemented by reference TRBV7-9 and TRBJ2-7, the full variable domain reads DTGVSQNPRHKITKRGQNVTFRCDPISEHNRLYWYRQTLGQGPEFLTYFQNEAQLEKSRLLSDRFSAERPKGSFSTLEIQRTEQGDSAMYLCASSSTGGRSYEQYFGPGTRLTVT.